This record covers a single T cell receptor (beta chain). What it recognizes is unknown. The assay was immunoSEQ multiplex PCR, and TCRdb's table has in-frame clones only and misses some. The profile shows around 2,100,000 clones, about 95% of them singletons. This sample is drawn from a study of shared clonotypes between healthy human individuals. Study-wide context: The study drew on two women and a few men aged 18 to 49 as donors.

General study findings and limits: Naive subsets tended to show greater estimated richness than memory subsets. Donor clonotype sharing was expected to depend on sequencing depth.

Naive CD8 cells, CD45RO-negative and positively selected for CCR7, excluded terminally differentiated effector memory CD45RA+ cells. Germline-derived CDR1 and CDR2 are PRHDT and FYEKMQ (reference sequence). The CDR3 runs 15 residues. With V trimmed by 4 bases and J by 1 base, 5 bases remained unmatched. This clonotype was sampled from a man aged 18 to 29 in good health. The gene calls are TRBV13 and TRBJ2-5, with TRBD2 identical over 8 bases. Material for sequencing was naive CD8+ T cells sorted from blood. The CDR3 coding sequence is TGTGCCAGCAGCTGGACCGGGACTAGCCAAGAGACCCAGTACTTC. It specifies CASSWTGTSQETQYF.